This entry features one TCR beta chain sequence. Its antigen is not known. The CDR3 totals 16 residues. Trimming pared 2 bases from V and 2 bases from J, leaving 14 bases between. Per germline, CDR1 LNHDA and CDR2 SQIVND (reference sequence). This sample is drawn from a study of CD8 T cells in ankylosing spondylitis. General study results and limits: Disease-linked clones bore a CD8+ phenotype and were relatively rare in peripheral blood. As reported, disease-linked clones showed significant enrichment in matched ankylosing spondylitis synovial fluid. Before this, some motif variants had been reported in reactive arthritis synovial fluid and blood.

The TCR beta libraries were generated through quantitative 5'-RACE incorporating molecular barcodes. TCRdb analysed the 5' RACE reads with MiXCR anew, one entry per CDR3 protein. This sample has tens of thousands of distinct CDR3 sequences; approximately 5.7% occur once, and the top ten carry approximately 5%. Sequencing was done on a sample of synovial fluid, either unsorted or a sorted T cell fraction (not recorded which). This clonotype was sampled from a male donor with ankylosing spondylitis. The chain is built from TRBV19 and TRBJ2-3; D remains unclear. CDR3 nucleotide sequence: TGTGCCAGTAGTATATCGTTCGGCAGCCCCACAGATACGCAGTATTTT. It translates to CASSISFGSPTDTQYF.